This TCR beta chain derives from a study of memory CD4+ T cells and cytomegalovirus serostatus. Profiling relied on immunoSEQ multiplex PCR, and the TCRdb table lists in-frame clones only, not all of them. The data hold about 56,000 clones, with about three quarters observed a single time. V was clipped by 5 bases and J by 0 bases, with 4 bases between them. The germline V gene encodes CDR1 SGHTA and CDR2 FQGNSA. CDR3 length: 12 amino acids. The sort gate was single viable CD3+CD4+CD8-CD45RO+ cells for memory CD4+ T cells. The sequencing sample was made of memory CD4+ T cells from blood. The sequence came from an adult in good health and CMV-seropositive. The chain recombines TRBV7-2 with TRBJ1-2; D is uncertain. The CDR3 protein is CASSISNYGYTF. Written as DNA, the CDR3 is TGTGCCAGCAGCATTTCTAACTATGGCTACACCTTC.